The 22 T cell receptor beta chains listed next were all sequenced from one sample in a study of shared clonotypes between healthy human individuals. Assay used: immunoSEQ multiplex PCR; TCRdb lists only in-frame clones, some missing. The data contain 1.4 million or so clones, approximately 98.5% of them seen just once; the ten biggest clones take up 0.3% to 0.45%. Sequencing was carried out using naive CD4+ T cells sorted from blood. Subset: CD45RA+ positively selected. These receptors were obtained from a man aged 30-40 years in good health.

The chain recombines TRBV15 with TRBJ2-5; perhaps TRBD2 as D (5 bases). The CDR3 spans 17 residues. The V end was cut by 2 bases, the J end by 5 bases, with 21 bases between. Looked up from germline, CDR1 is LNHNV and CDR2 is YYDKDF (reference sequence). The DNA of the CDR3 is TGTGCCACCAGCAGACAACATAATCTTCGGAGGTCGGAGACCCAGTACTTC. Translation gives CATSRQHNLRRSETQYF.

This clone was detected once. This chain uses TRBV7-8 with TRBJ1-1, with D perhaps matching TRBD1 (5 bases). Per the germline V gene, CDR1 is SGHVS and CDR2 is FQNEAQ. The CDR3 extends over 14 amino acids. Trimming took off 2 bases at V and 5 bases at J, with 12 bases between the two ends. CDR3 DNA: TGTGCCAGCAGCTTATATCAGGGTGAGACTGAAGCTTTCTTT. Translated, it gives CASSLYQGETEAFF.

The chain has TRBV5-1 and TRBJ2-1, with TRBD2 identical over 8 bases. The CDR3 extends over 16 amino acids. J lost 7 bases, V lost 0 bases, and 9 bases had no gene match. The V gene's germline CDR1 is SGHRS and CDR2 YFSETQ. The CDR3 sequence: CASSLGWSGGLNEQFF. In DNA, the CDR3 is TGCGCCAGCAGCTTGGGCTGGAGCGGGGGCTTGAATGAGCAGTTCTTC.

V is TRBV29-1 and J is TRBJ2-1, with 11 bases aligning to TRBD2. The CDR3 is made up of 13 amino acids. The trim removed 3 bases at V and 8 bases at J, leaving 3 bases unmatched. Germline CDR1 reads SQVTM; CDR2 reads ANQGSEA. DNA of the CDR3: TGCAGCGTTGATAGCGGGAGGGCCTATGAGCAGTTCTTC. Its translation is CSVDSGRAYEQFF.

This CDR3 is CASMRIGQTNTGELFF. CDR3 DNA: TGCGCCAGCATGAGGATAGGACAGACGAACACCGGGGAGCTGTTTTTT. J is TRBJ2-2 and V is TRBV5-1; maybe TRBD1 (6 bases). Trimming left V 6 bases short and J 0 bases short, with 15 bases between. CDR3 length equals 16 residues. Germline assignment: CDR1 SGHRS and CDR2 YFSETQ. The whole variable domain, filled in from reference TRBV5-1 and TRBJ2-2, reads KAGVTQTPRYLIKTRGQQVTLSCSPISGHRSVSWYQQTPGQGLQFLFEYFSETQRNKGNFPGRFSGRQFSNSRSEMNVSTLELGDSALYLCASMRIGQTNTGELFFGEGSRLTVL.

This rearrangement joins TRBV5-1 to TRBJ2-3; TRBD2 matches 7 bases. V was clipped by 0 bases and J by 0 bases; unmatched bases: 7. Germline V gene data show CDR1 as SGHRS and CDR2 as YFSETQ. This CDR3 spans 17 amino acids. Here the CDR3 DNA reads TGCGCCAGCAGCTTGGAGGCTAGCGGAACTAGCACAGATACGCAGTATTTT. This sequence encodes CASSLEASGTSTDTQYF.

The J gene is TRBJ2-3, the V gene TRBV25-1; TRBD1 aligns across 7 bases. The CDR3 covers 13 residues. The ends lost 4 bases at V and 7 bases at J; junction bases unmatched: 5. Germline V CDR1 and CDR2: MGHDK, SYGVNS. As DNA, the CDR3 is TGTGCCAGCAGTGGGGGACAGAGGAATACGCAGTATTTT. Translating it yields CASSGGQRNTQYF.

The chain is built from TRBV6-5 and TRBJ1-1, with D maybe TRBD1 (6 bases). CDR3 length: 13 residues. CDR1 and CDR2 (germline): MNHEY, SVGAGI. V lost 6 bases to trimming and J lost 5 bases, with 13 bases between them. CDR3 nucleotides: TGTGCCAGCAGAATGTCAGGGGAGACTGAAGCTTTCTTT. Protein sequence: CASRMSGETEAFF.

The chain carries TRBV10-2 and TRBJ2-2; D call uncertain. Trimming cost V 7 bases and J 1 base, with 10 bases left between them. Germline V gene sequence: CDR1 WSHSY, CDR2 SAAADI. The CDR3 has 14 residues. This CDR3 reads CASIFPENTGELFF. CDR3 DNA sequence: TGCGCCAGCATTTTTCCAGAGAACACCGGGGAGCTGTTTTTT.

V gene TRBV9 combines with J gene TRBJ1-4; possible D gene TRBD1, 5 bases. The CDR3 loop spans 18 amino acids. Per germline, CDR1 SGDLS and CDR2 YYNGEE. V lost 0 bases, J lost 7 bases, and 22 bases lay in between. The CDR3 spells CASSVGIGGTGSLEKLFF. The DNA for the CDR3 is TGTGCCAGCAGCGTAGGGATCGGGGGGACGGGAAGCCTTGAAAAACTGTTTTTT.

The genes are TRBV5-1 and TRBJ2-7; D is unclear. CDR1 is SGHRS and CDR2 is YFSETQ in the germline V gene. The CDR3 covers 14 residues. The V end was cut by 6 bases, the J end by 1 base, with 14 bases between. The DNA of the CDR3 is TGCGCCAGCACTTCCTTAACATCTTCCTACGAGCAGTACTTC. Translating it yields CASTSLTSSYEQYF.

The rearrangement uses TRBV5-6 and TRBJ2-5; D is ambiguous. Germline-derived CDR1 and CDR2 are SGHDT and YYEEEE. This CDR3 is built from 14 residues. V lost 2 bases, J lost 4 bases, and 12 bases lay in between. The CDR3 sequence is CASSLDNNGETQYF. CDR3 in DNA: TGTGCCAGCAGCTTAGACAACAACGGAGAGACCCAGTACTTC.

The rearrangement joins TRBV5-6 to TRBJ2-1, with 9 nucleotides matching TRBD2. The V and J ends lost 5 bases and 3 bases, in that order; junction bases with no gene match: 6. Germline values: CDR1 SGHDT, CDR2 YYEEEE. This CDR3 spans 15 amino acids. This chain's CDR3 is CASSRVAGVYNEQFF. In DNA form, the CDR3 reads TGTGCCAGCAGTCGGGTAGCGGGAGTCTACAATGAGCAGTTCTTC.

This clone has just one count. This rearrangement joins TRBV7-8 to TRBJ2-3; D unclear. Germline CDR1 is SGHVS and CDR2 is FQNEAQ. Trimming took off 5 bases at V and 5 bases at J, with 8 bases between the two ends. The CDR3 has 12 residues. The CDR3 is CASSLHGDTQYF. The CDR3 bases are TGTGCCAGCAGCCTGCACGGAGATACGCAGTATTTT.

The chain is built from TRBV2 and TRBJ2-7, with 8 positions matching TRBD2. The CDR3 has 14 residues. Germline loops: CDR1 SNHLY, CDR2 FYNNEI. V shed 6 bases, J shed 3 bases, and the junction held 7 bases outside the gene matches. CDR3 nucleotides: TGTGCCAGCAGGGAAAGCGGGAGAGGCTACGAGCAGTACTTC. It encodes CASRESGRGYEQYF.

This sequence joins TRBV5-4 and TRBJ2-7; D is perhaps TRBD2 (6 bases). The CDR3 extends over 18 amino acids. CDR1 and CDR2 from the germline V gene are SGHNT and YYREEE (reference sequence). V was clipped by 3 bases and J by 3 bases, with 25 bases between them. This CDR3 reads CASSSRPPTGTGNYEQYF. The CDR3 DNA sequence: TGTGCCAGCAGCTCCCGCCCCCCCACCGGGACTGGGAACTACGAGCAGTACTTC.

V usage is TRBV18 and J usage is TRBJ2-1; D unclear. V was shortened by 5 bases and J by 5 bases, with 16 bases between the two germline ends. This CDR3 is 15 amino acids long. Looked up from germline, CDR1 is KGHSH and CDR2 is LQKENI. The CDR3 DNA reads TGTGCCAGCTCAGGTGGGCAGCCAGCGCACAATGAGCAGTTCTTC. Its protein product is CASSGGQPAHNEQFF.

The chain links TRBV11-2 to TRBJ2-1; 10 bases line up with TRBD2. The V segment lost 1 base and the J segment 0 bases; nucleotides outside the gene matches: 6. Germline V CDR1 and CDR2: SGHAT, FQNNGV. The CDR3 consists of 18 residues. The CDR3 nucleotides are TGTGCCAGCAGCTTAGTACTAGCGGGAACCTTCTCCTACAATGAGCAGTTCTTC. Its translation: CASSLVLAGTFSYNEQFF.

This sequence joins TRBV5-1 and TRBJ2-5, with no clear D. Trimming removed 3 bases from V and 3 bases from J, with 12 bases in between. The CDR3 runs 14 residues. The germline CDR1 and CDR2 sequences are SGHRS and YFSETQ. The CDR3 region is CASSSPEAEETQYF. CDR3 nucleotides: TGCGCCAGCAGCTCGCCTGAGGCGGAAGAGACCCAGTACTTC. Full variable domain (missing parts from reference TRBV5-1 and TRBJ2-5): KAGVTQTPRYLIKTRGQQVTLSCSPISGHRSVSWYQQTPGQGLQFLFEYFSETQRNKGNFPGRFSGRQFSNSRSEMNVSTLELGDSALYLCASSSPEAEETQYFGPGTRLLVL.

V and J are TRBV5-6 and TRBJ2-7; D is undetermined. In germline, CDR1 is SGHDT, CDR2 YYEEEE. The CDR3 is 14 amino acids. V lost 4 bases and J lost 2, with 13 bases in between. Here the CDR3 reads CASSHITVPYEQYF. The CDR3 bases are TGTGCCAGCAGCCACATCACTGTTCCCTACGAGCAGTACTTC.

This rearrangement joins TRBV5-3 to TRBJ1-5; D is uncertain. TRBV5-3 is classed as an ORF, of uncertain function. CDR3 length: 11 amino acids. V was shortened by 3 bases and J by 9 bases, with 7 bases between the two germline ends. The DNA of the CDR3 is TGTGCCAGAAGCTCGGTAGTGCCCCAGCATTTT. It yields the protein CARSSVVPQHF.

This chain joins TRBV25-1 and TRBJ2-3; perhaps TRBD2 as D (5 bases). V was shortened by 5 bases and J by 4 bases, with 7 bases between the two germline ends. Germline V lookup: CDR1 MGHDK, CDR2 SYGVNS. The CDR3 is made up of 12 amino acids. The CDR3 loop is CASSLASDTQYF. The CDR3 bases are TGTGCCAGCAGTCTAGCATCAGATACGCAGTATTTT.